Below are 31 T cell receptor beta chains sequenced from a single sample in a study of CD4 T cells in relation to SARS-CoV-2 and coronaviruses. Unexposed donor CD4+ T cells date from 2011-2018, before the COVID-19 pandemic. Isolation of CD4+ T cells took place after about 9 days in culture. No antigen has been assigned to these receptors. TCRdb's copy holds only in-frame clones and misses some; the assay was immunoSEQ multiplex PCR. The sample contains under 30,000 clones, approximately 78% of which appear only once. Sample: CD4+ T cells from PBMCs, cultured in vitro. The source is a human donor in good health.

The chain uses TRBV2 and TRBJ2-5; 10 bases are a match to TRBD2. With 7 bases clipped from V and 5 bases from J, the junction kept 7 bases outside the gene matches. The germline gives CDR1 SNHLY, CDR2 FYNNEI. This CDR3 spans 14 amino acids. The CDR3, as DNA: TGTGCCAGCAACAGCGGGGGGGCCGGGGAGACCCAGTACTTC. It translates to CASNSGGAGETQYF. The full variable domain, its missing parts supplied by reference TRBV2 and TRBJ2-5, is EPEVTQTPSHQVTQMGQEVILRCVPISNHLYFYWYRQILGQKVEFLVSFYNNEISEKSEIFDDQFSVERPDGSNFTLKIRSTKLEDSAMYFCASNSGGAGETQYFGPGTRLLVL.

The chain uses TRBV19 and TRBJ1-5, with D possibly being TRBD1 (5 bases). The germline CDR1 and CDR2 sequences are LNHDA and SQIVND (reference sequence). V lost 5 bases and J 4 bases, leaving 18 bases between the germline ends. The length of the CDR3 is 16 residues. CDR3 nucleotide sequence: TGTGCCAGTAGTCCCAGGCAGGGTTTTCTGAATCAGCCCCAGCATTTT. The encoded protein is CASSPRQGFLNQPQHF.

Details on this clone: One end of the junction does not line up with germline, which may come from a read error. The rearrangement uses TRBV2 and TRBJ1-2; D is undetermined. This CDR3 is built from 17 residues. Germline V gene data show CDR1 as SNHLY and CDR2 as FYNNEI. CDR3 in DNA: TGTGCCAGCAGTGAATCGGGCCTGCTGAACTCTAAATATGGCTACACCTTC. Translated: CASSESGLLNSKYGYTF.

The table lists this clone with a count of one. V and J are TRBV6-5 and TRBJ1-2, with 9 positions matching TRBD1. The CDR3 is 14 amino acids. After removal of 9 bases from V and 9 bases from J, the junction contained 14 bases not matched to a gene. CDR1 and CDR2 from the germline V gene are MNHEY and SVGAGI. CDR3 residues: CASSEQGAGRSYTF. CDR3 nucleotide sequence: TGTGCCAGTTCCGAACAGGGGGCTGGGAGAAGCTACACCTTC.

The V and J genes are TRBV6-5 and TRBJ2-3, with TRBD2 identical over 12 bases. Germline V CDR1 and CDR2: MNHEY, SVGAGI. The CDR3 is 13 amino acids. The V segment lost 6 bases and the J segment 12 bases; nucleotides outside the gene matches: 7. Here the CDR3 DNA reads TGTGCCAGCAGAGCCACTAGCGGGGGGCCCCAGTATTTT. Translating it yields CASRATSGGPQYF.

J is TRBJ2-7 and V is TRBV5-1, with TRBD1 identical over 9 bases. This CDR3 region has 14 residues. V gave up 3 bases and J gave up 5 bases; unmatched junction bases: 6. Per germline, CDR1 SGHRS and CDR2 YFSETQ. CDR3 sequence: CASSSGQGWDEQYF. In nucleotides, the CDR3 is TGCGCCAGCAGCTCTGGACAGGGGTGGGACGAGCAGTACTTC. Full variable domain (rest looked up from reference TRBV5-1 and TRBJ2-7): KAGVTQTPRYLIKTRGQQVTLSCSPISGHRSVSWYQQTPGQGLQFLFEYFSETQRNKGNFPGRFSGRQFSNSRSEMNVSTLELGDSALYLCASSSGQGWDEQYFGPGTRLTVT.

This chain links TRBV4-3 with TRBJ2-2; 7 bases fit TRBD2. The CDR3 loop spans 17 amino acids. V shed 4 bases and J 4 bases; nucleotides not matched to a gene: 12. Germline CDR1 and CDR2: LGHNA and YSLEER. DNA of the CDR3: TGCGCCAGCAGCCTGGGGACTATTGGGGGATTCACCGGGGAGCTGTTTTTT. Translation: CASSLGTIGGFTGELFF.

This chain joins TRBV6-5 and TRBJ2-6; tentatively, D is TRBD1 (6 bases). From germline, CDR1 is MNHEY and CDR2 SVGAGI. This CDR3 region has 15 residues. V lost 6 bases and J lost 0, with 9 bases in between. The CDR3 spells CASRTGHSGANVLTF. The CDR3 nucleotides read TGTGCCAGCAGGACAGGCCACTCTGGGGCCAACGTCCTGACTTTC.

This clone is classed as large (0.1 to 1%). V usage is TRBV7-9 and J usage is TRBJ1-1; D unclear. CDR3 length equals 14 residues. In germline, CDR1 is SEHNR, CDR2 FQNEAQ (reference sequence). Trimming took 1 base from V and 2 from J, leaving 8 bases between them. CDR3 sequence reads: CASSLELGNTEAFF. DNA for the CDR3: TGTGCCAGCAGCTTAGAGTTGGGAAACACTGAAGCTTTCTTT.

This clone was counted a few times. This chain joins TRBV4-2 and TRBJ1-5; D gene uncertain. Trimming stripped 1 base from V and 6 bases from J, with 7 bases between. CDR1 is LGHNA, CDR2 YNFKEQ, per germline. The CDR3 is 13 amino acids. The CDR3 coding sequence is TGTGCCAGCAGCCAAGCATCATTTCAGCCCCAGCATTTT. Residues: CASSQASFQPQHF.

In its sample, this clone was seen a few times. The V gene is TRBV4-2, the J gene TRBJ2-2; 14 nucleotides match TRBD2. The V and J ends lost 1 base and 2 bases, in that order; junction bases with no gene match: 6. CDR1 LGHNA and CDR2 YNFKEQ come from the germline V gene. The CDR3 totals 19 residues. CDR3 loop: CASSQVKTSGRGNTGELFF. In DNA, the CDR3 is TGTGCCAGCAGCCAAGTCAAGACTAGCGGGAGGGGAAACACCGGGGAGCTGTTTTTT.

This CDR3 is CASSQDTYINEQFF. The CDR3 DNA reads TGTGCCAGCAGCCAAGATACCTACATCAATGAGCAGTTCTTC. The chain has TRBV14 and TRBJ2-1; D gene uncertain. Germline CDR1 and CDR2: SGHDN and FVKESK. V was pared by 0 bases and J by 6 bases, with 9 bases between. This CDR3 has 14 residues.

This rearrangement joins TRBV5-6 to TRBJ1-6; no definite D call. CDR3 size: 16 residues. V was trimmed by 1 base and J by 0 bases, leaving 8 bases between them. Germline V gene sequence: CDR1 SGHDT, CDR2 YYEEEE. CDR3 amino acids: CASSLRVISYNSPLHF. CDR3 bases: TGTGCCAGCAGCTTGCGGGTGATCTCCTATAATTCACCCCTCCACTTT.

The V gene is TRBV4-1, the J gene TRBJ1-2; D gene ambiguous. This CDR3 comprises 16 residues. The germline V and J ends were trimmed by 0 bases and 5 bases, with 16 bases remaining between them. The germline V gene has CDR1 MGHRA and CDR2 YSYEKL. The DNA for the CDR3 is TGCGCCAGCAGCCAAGACGGACGGTCCCGACTATATGGCTACACCTTC. Protein: CASSQDGRSRLYGYTF.

This clone was seen just once. V is TRBV2 and J is TRBJ2-7; the D is unclear. CDR1 and CDR2 (germline): SNHLY, FYNNEI. The CDR3 contains 12 residues. V lost 4 bases and J 5 bases, leaving 9 bases between the germline ends. CDR3 region: CASSADWNEQYF. Here the CDR3 DNA reads TGTGCCAGCAGTGCTGACTGGAACGAGCAGTACTTC.

J is TRBJ2-7 and V is TRBV14; D uncertain. Germline values: CDR1 SGHDN, CDR2 FVKESK. Trimming shortened V by 1 base and J by 4 bases, and 14 bases separated the two germline ends. This CDR3 has 15 amino acids. The CDR3 DNA sequence: TGTGCCAGCAGCCAAGGACCGTCCCCAACTTACGAGCAGTACTTC. The encoded protein is CASSQGPSPTYEQYF. Based on the CDR3 plus reference TRBV14 and TRBJ2-7, the full variable domain is EAGVTQFPSHSVIEKGQTVTLRCDPISGHDNLYWYRRVMGKEIKFLLHFVKESKQDESGMPNNRFLAERTGGTYSTLKVQPAELEDSGVYFCASSQGPSPTYEQYFGPGTRLTVT.

The rearrangement links TRBV28 to TRBJ2-2, with no clear D. Trimming pared 1 base from V and 7 bases from J, leaving 4 bases between. The CDR3 is made up of 12 amino acids. Germline values: CDR1 MDHEN, CDR2 SYDVKM. The CDR3 here is CASSLLGGELFF. The CDR3 coding sequence is TGTGCCAGCAGTTTATTAGGCGGGGAGCTGTTTTTT.

The V gene is TRBV29-1, the J gene TRBJ2-7; D may be TRBD1 (5 bases). The germline CDR1 and CDR2 sequences are SQVTM and ANQGSEA. Trimming stripped 3 bases from V and 1 base from J, with 10 bases between. The CDR3 runs to 13 residues. In DNA, the CDR3 is TGCAGCGTTGAGGGTTCAGGGTCCTACGAGCAGTACTTC. Translation: CSVEGSGSYEQYF.

J is TRBJ1-3 and V is TRBV9; D possibly corresponds to TRBD1 (6 bases). CDR1 is SGDLS and CDR2 is YYNGEE in the germline V gene. This CDR3 is 15 amino acids long. V gave up 2 bases and J gave up 2 bases, with 11 bases separating them. This CDR3 reads CASSVLAGAGNTIYF. Here the CDR3 DNA reads TGTGCCAGCAGCGTTTTAGCAGGGGCTGGAAACACCATATATTTT.

The chain has TRBV7-9 and TRBJ1-2; TRBD1 matches 8 bases. V lost 5 bases, J lost 7 bases, and 12 bases stayed unmatched. The germline gives CDR1 SEHNR, CDR2 FQNEAQ (reference sequence). The CDR3 sequence is 15 residues long. The CDR3 bases are TGTGCCAGCAGCCCCGGCCTACGGACAGGGTTTGGCTACACCTTC. It yields the protein CASSPGLRTGFGYTF.

This clone showed up just once. The chain is built from TRBV7-8 and TRBJ1-2; TRBD1 agrees at 9 bases. J was trimmed by 7 bases and V by 0 bases; bases with no gene match: 3. The CDR3 is 14 amino acids. Germline V CDR1 and CDR2: SGHVS, FQNEAQ. The CDR3 DNA reads as TGTGCCAGCAGCTTAGCGGGACAGGGCGGTGGCTACACCTTC. Encoded protein: CASSLAGQGGGYTF.

The genes are TRBV2 and TRBJ1-4, with 7 bases that match TRBD1. Trimming at V came to 4 bases and at J to 7 bases, leaving 3 bases not matched to a gene. This CDR3 is 13 amino acids long. The germline V gene encodes CDR1 SNHLY and CDR2 FYNNEI. Here the CDR3 reads CASSGQGAEKLFF. CDR3 in DNA: TGTGCCAGCAGTGGACAGGGTGCTGAAAAACTGTTTTTT.

The table lists this clone with a count of one. This rearrangement joins TRBV30 to TRBJ2-3; no clear D. Germline CDR1 and CDR2: GTSNPN and SVGIG (reference sequence). This CDR3 is built from 12 residues. Between the trimmed V and J ends, which lost 4 bases and 4 bases, there was a span of 9 bases. The chain's CDR3 is CAWTRLADTQYF. The CDR3 nucleotides are TGTGCCTGGACTAGGTTGGCAGATACGCAGTATTTT.

With respect to this clone: The junction shows a germline mismatch at one end, possibly a read error. The V call is TRBV4-2, the J call TRBJ2-2; D is unclear. Germline CDR1 reads LGHNA; CDR2 reads YNFKEQ. The CDR3 runs 13 residues. This CDR3 reads CTSSQDPSGELFF. In DNA, the CDR3 is TGTACCAGCAGCCAAGACCCGTCCGGGGAGCTGTTTTTT.

J is TRBJ2-3 and V is TRBV7-3; possibly TRBD1 or TRBD2 for D (6 bases each). Trimming left V 1 base short and J 8 bases short, with 19 bases between. From germline, CDR1 is SGHTA and CDR2 FQGTGA. The CDR3 is made up of 16 amino acids. Here the CDR3 reads CASSLKTGGGFGTQYF. The CDR3 nucleotides are TGTGCCAGCAGCTTAAAGACCGGAGGGGGTTTTGGTACGCAGTATTTT.

The J gene is TRBJ2-2, the V gene TRBV7-2; 9 positions agree with TRBD1. Germline loops: CDR1 SGHTA, CDR2 FQGNSA. The CDR3 totals 15 residues. With V trimmed by 5 bases and J by 5 bases, 6 bases remained unmatched. The CDR3 bases are TGTGCCAGCAGCCCGGCCGGGACAGGGACCGGGGAGCTGTTTTTT. It is translated as CASSPAGTGTGELFF.

Here the CDR3 DNA reads TGTGCCAGCAGTTACTCAGGGTGGCAGCTATATAGCAATCAGCCCCAGCATTTT. It translates to CASSYSGWQLYSNQPQHF. This chain links TRBV6-2 or TRBV6-3 with TRBJ1-5; D remains unclear. CDR3 size: 18 residues. V lost 0 bases and J lost 0, with 15 bases in between. Germline-derived CDR1 and CDR2 are MNHEY and SVGEGT.

This rearrangement joins TRBV6-6 to TRBJ1-5; no reliable D call. The germline CDR1 and CDR2 sequences are MNHNY and SVGAGI (reference sequence). The V end was cut by 2 bases, the J end by 2 bases, with 4 bases between. This CDR3 is 13 amino acids long. Here the CDR3 reads CASSYTGNQPQHF. CDR3 bases: TGTGCCAGCAGTTACACAGGCAATCAGCCCCAGCATTTT.

The genes are TRBV7-9 and TRBJ1-6; D not resolved. CDR1 SEHNR and CDR2 FQNEAQ come from the germline V gene (reference sequence). The CDR3 has 13 residues. Trimming pared 5 bases from V and 8 bases from J, leaving 10 bases between. In DNA, the CDR3 is TGTGCCAGCAGCCCCCCTCATGATTCACCCCTCCACTTT. Protein product: CASSPPHDSPLHF.

This sequence joins TRBV6-5 and TRBJ2-2; 9 bases align to TRBD1. This CDR3 is built from 15 residues. Germline V gene data show CDR1 as MNHEY and CDR2 as SVGAGI. The V segment lost 0 bases and the J segment 6 bases; nucleotides outside the gene matches: 2. The CDR3 here is CASSYSGQGAGELFF. The CDR3 region has the DNA TGTGCCAGCAGTTACTCGGGACAGGGTGCCGGGGAGCTGTTTTTT.

The V gene is TRBV13, the J gene TRBJ1-2; D gene uncertain. Germline CDR1 reads PRHDT; CDR2 reads FYEKMQ (reference sequence). The CDR3 is 13 amino acids. The V end was cut by 0 bases, the J end by 2 bases, with 4 bases between. Here the CDR3 reads CASSLGRNYGYTF. The CDR3 DNA follows: TGTGCCAGCAGCTTAGGACGGAACTATGGCTACACCTTC.